Listed here are 26 T cell receptor beta chains from one sample, sequenced in a study of T cell responses to AZD1222 COVID-19 vaccine. Some clones are missing from TCRdb's copy, which holds only in-frame ones; the method was immunoSEQ multiplex PCR. Of 140,000 to 150,000 clones in the sample, 75% to 90% were seen once. Source: peripheral blood, taken on day 0 of AZD1222 vaccination. These receptors all stem from an adult in good health.

The chain recombines TRBV19 with TRBJ2-1; 8 bases map to TRBD2. CDR1 and CDR2 from the germline V gene are LNHDA and SQIVND (reference sequence). Trimming cost V 4 bases and J 7 bases; bases outside gene matches: 12. The CDR3 loop spans 16 amino acids. Here the CDR3 reads CASSKRWREDGNEQFF. The CDR3 DNA reads TGTGCCAGTAGTAAGCGGTGGCGGGAGGATGGAAATGAGCAGTTCTTC.

The rearrangement uses TRBV10-3 and TRBJ1-3; D not certain. The V gene lost 4 bases and the J gene lost 0 bases, with 4 bases spanning the gap. In germline, CDR1 is ENHRY, CDR2 SYGVKD. The CDR3 is 13 amino acids. CDR3 residues: CAISGVSGNTIYF. Written as DNA, the CDR3 is TGTGCCATCAGTGGTGTCTCTGGAAACACCATATATTTT.

The rearrangement joins TRBV5-4 to TRBJ1-1; a possible D gene is TRBD1 (5 bases). The CDR3 is made up of 12 amino acids. Germline V gene sequence: CDR1 SGHNT, CDR2 YYREEE (reference sequence). V lost 5 bases and J 8 bases, leaving 13 bases between the germline ends. The CDR3 spells CASSQLGGEAFF. CDR3 nucleotides: TGTGCCAGCAGTCAGCTCGGGGGGGAAGCTTTCTTT.

The chain links TRBV5-4 to TRBJ1-3; no definite D call. CDR1 and CDR2 (germline): SGHNT, YYREEE (reference sequence). The CDR3 contains 14 residues. Trimming left V 4 bases short and J 2 bases short, with 10 bases between. CDR3 in amino acids: CASSMTSPGNTIYF. CDR3 in DNA: TGTGCCAGCAGCATGACGTCGCCTGGAAACACCATATATTTT. Based on the CDR3 plus reference TRBV5-4 and TRBJ1-3, the full variable domain is ETGVTQSPTHLIKTRGQQVTLRCSSQSGHNTVSWYQQALGQGPQFIFQYYREEENGRGNFPPRFSGLQFPNYSSELNVNALELDDSALYLCASSMTSPGNTIYFGEGSWLTVV.

This clone has a single count. The CDR3 region is CASSVDLLPQETQYF. The DNA for the CDR3 is TGTGCCAGCAGCGTAGATCTCTTACCCCAAGAGACCCAGTACTTC. The V call is TRBV9, the J call TRBJ2-5; D ambiguous. Per the germline V gene, CDR1 is SGDLS and CDR2 is YYNGEE. The V end lost 0 bases, the J end lost 1 base, and 10 bases lay between the germline ends. This CDR3 is built from 15 residues.

The chain carries TRBV11-3 and TRBJ2-1; possibly TRBD1 for D (5 bases). The CDR3 runs 16 residues. In germline, CDR1 is SGHNT, CDR2 YENEEA. V lost 2 bases to trimming and J lost 0 bases, with 11 bases between them. The CDR3 protein is CASSLQTASSYNEQFF. In nucleotides, the CDR3 is TGTGCCAGCAGCTTACAGACAGCGAGCTCCTACAATGAGCAGTTCTTC.

V gene TRBV15 combines with J gene TRBJ2-1, with a weak D call TRBD1 (5 bases). This CDR3 region has 15 residues. V shed 0 bases and J shed 1 base, with 7 bases lying between them. The germline V gene has CDR1 LNHNV and CDR2 YYDKDF (reference sequence). The CDR3 is CATSRDKGSYNEQFF. In DNA form, the CDR3 reads TGTGCCACCAGCAGAGATAAGGGGTCCTACAATGAGCAGTTCTTC.

The CDR3 sequence is CASSQEYTGDYYEQYF. The CDR3 bases are TGCGCCAGCAGCCAAGAGTATACAGGGGACTACTACGAGCAGTACTTC. V gene TRBV4-1 combines with J gene TRBJ2-7; D possibly uses TRBD1 or TRBD2 (7 bases each). Trimming cost V 0 bases and J 3 bases, with 15 bases left between them. The CDR3 runs to 16 residues. Germline V CDR1 and CDR2: MGHRA, YSYEKL.

This clone was counted once. V is TRBV5-1 and J is TRBJ1-2; maybe TRBD1 (5 bases). Germline CDR1 and CDR2: SGHRS and YFSETQ. The CDR3 has 15 amino acids. The V and J ends lost 2 bases and 4 bases respectively, with 15 bases between them. CDR3 DNA sequence: TGCGCCAGCAGCTTTACAGGCTCGGAGGGCTATGGCTACACCTTC. Amino acid sequence: CASSFTGSEGYGYTF.

The chain carries TRBV5-1 and TRBJ1-2, with a tentative D call TRBD1 (6 bases). CDR3 length: 13 amino acids. CDR1 and CDR2 (germline): SGHRS, YFSETQ. V lost 3 bases, J lost 2 bases, and 8 bases lay in between. The CDR3 here is CASSSGQNYGYTF. For the CDR3, the DNA is TGCGCCAGCAGCTCTGGACAGAACTATGGCTACACCTTC.

Details on this clone: The junction departs from germline at one end; a sequencing error may be responsible. This chain joins TRBV7-7 and TRBJ2-5; a possible D gene is TRBD1 (5 bases). This CDR3 spans 12 amino acids. The germline V gene encodes CDR1 SSHAT and CDR2 FNYEAQ (reference sequence). This chain's CDR3 is CASSLDRETQYF. For the CDR3, the DNA is TGTGCTAGCAGCTTAGACAGAGAGACCCAGTACTTC.

This clone was counted only a few times. The chain uses TRBV3-1 (or the pseudogene TRBV3-2) and TRBJ1-1; D is undetermined. Germline CDR1 reads LGHDT; CDR2 reads YNNKEL (reference sequence). This CDR3 is built from 15 residues. Between the trimmed V and J ends, which lost 0 bases and 3 bases, there was a span of 11 bases. CDR3 in amino acids: CASSQESSGYTEAFF. The DNA for the CDR3 is TGTGCCAGCAGCCAAGAATCGTCGGGCTACACTGAAGCTTTCTTT.

This chain links TRBV3-1 (or the pseudogene TRBV3-2) with TRBJ2-2; D may be TRBD1 (6 bases). Germline-derived CDR1 and CDR2 are LGHDT and YNNKEL (reference sequence). V was pared by 0 bases and J by 6 bases, with 11 bases between. This CDR3 is 15 amino acids long. DNA for the CDR3: TGTGCCAGCAGCCAAGAGTATACAGGGCCCGGGGAGCTGTTTTTT. It yields the protein CASSQEYTGPGELFF.

The gene calls are TRBV6-5 and TRBJ1-5; TRBD1 is a possible D gene (6 bases). V was pared by 2 bases and J by 7 bases, with 12 bases between. This CDR3 has 14 residues. Germline CDR1 reads MNHEY; CDR2 reads SVGAGI. This chain's CDR3 is CASSYLTGGQPQHF. The CDR3 bases are TGTGCCAGCAGTTACCTGACAGGCGGGCAGCCCCAGCATTTT.

Only a few counts were recorded for this clone. V and J are TRBV5-6 and TRBJ2-2; D ambiguous. The CDR3 runs to 15 residues. V lost 0 bases and J lost 3, with 9 bases in between. Germline lookup yields CDR1 SGHDT and CDR2 YYEEEE. For the CDR3, the DNA is TGTGCCAGCAGCTTGGCCGGGTTGGACACCGGGGAGCTGTTTTTT. It is translated as CASSLAGLDTGELFF. Drawing the rest from reference TRBV5-6 and TRBJ2-2, the complete variable domain is DAGVTQSPTHLIKTRGQQVTLRCSPKSGHDTVSWYQQALGQGPQFIFQYYEEEERQRGNFPDRFSGHQFPNYSSELNVNALLLGDSALYLCASSLAGLDTGELFFGEGSRLTVL.

This clone has just one count. The chain has TRBV7-9 and TRBJ1-2; no clear D. Germline assignment: CDR1 SEHNR and CDR2 FQNEAQ (reference sequence). V was pared by 2 bases and J by 4 bases, with 14 bases between. The CDR3 spans 15 residues. In DNA, the CDR3 is TGTGCCAGCAGCTTATCGTCAGGCTTTAGCTATGGCTACACCTTC. Amino acid sequence: CASSLSSGFSYGYTF.

Here the CDR3 reads CATSDKEMTARTF. CDR3 DNA sequence: TGTGCCACCAGTGATAAAGAAATGACGGCGCGGACCTTC. This chain links TRBV24-1 with TRBJ1-2; D gene ambiguous. The CDR3 has 13 residues. Trimming left V 3 bases short and J 14 bases short, with 18 bases between. Germline V gene data show CDR1 as KGHDR and CDR2 as SFDVKD.

V and J are TRBV7-6 and TRBJ2-2; no clear D. Germline CDR1 reads SGHVS; CDR2 reads FNYEAQ. The CDR3 loop spans 14 amino acids. Trimming cost V 1 base and J 0 bases, with 3 bases left between them. This chain's CDR3 is CASSLGTNTGELFF. CDR3 bases: TGTGCCAGCAGCTTAGGAACGAACACCGGGGAGCTGTTTTTT. Complete variable domain (other parts from reference TRBV7-6 and TRBJ2-2): GAGVSQSPRYKVTKRGQDVALRCDPISGHVSLYWYRQALGQGPEFLTYFNYEAQQDKSGLPNDRFSAERPEGSISTLTIQRTEQRDSAMYRCASSLGTNTGELFFGEGSRLTVL.

The chain employs TRBV5-4 and TRBJ1-4, with D hard to call. With 3 bases removed from V and 2 bases from J, the gap between germline ends came to 14 bases. Germline V gene lookup returns CDR1 SGHNT and CDR2 YYREEE (reference sequence). CDR3 length equals 16 residues. The DNA for the CDR3 is TGTGCCAGCAGCTACGAGCCGCACAGCACTAATGAAAAACTGTTTTTT. Its protein product is CASSYEPHSTNEKLFF. The whole variable domain, filled in from reference TRBV5-4 and TRBJ1-4, reads ETGVTQSPTHLIKTRGQQVTLRCSSQSGHNTVSWYQQALGQGPQFIFQYYREEENGRGNFPPRFSGLQFPNYSSELNVNALELDDSALYLCASSYEPHSTNEKLFFGSGTQLSVL.

The rearrangement uses TRBV18 and TRBJ2-3; the D gene is possibly TRBD2 (5 bases). Germline CDR1 KGHSH, CDR2 LQKENI. The length of the CDR3 is 15 residues. Trimming stripped 1 base from V and 3 bases from J, with 11 bases between. CDR3 DNA sequence: TGTGCCAGCTCACCACAGGGAGTGGGAACAGATACGCAGTATTTT. It specifies CASSPQGVGTDTQYF.

The rearrangement links TRBV6-1 to TRBJ2-2; possibly TRBD1 for D (5 bases). The germline gives CDR1 MNHNS, CDR2 SASEGT. The CDR3 has 15 residues. V was cut by 1 base and J by 0 bases, with 6 bases left in between. In DNA, the CDR3 is TGTGCCAGCAGTGAAGGGGGCCCGAACACCGGGGAGCTGTTTTTT. Amino acids: CASSEGGPNTGELFF.

This chain uses TRBV5-4 with TRBJ2-1, with 7 bases fitting TRBD2. The V gene end was trimmed by 9 bases and the J gene end by 4 bases; junction bases not matched to a gene: 7. This CDR3 has 13 amino acids. The germline V gene encodes CDR1 SGHNT and CDR2 YYREEE (reference sequence). The CDR3 spells CAIFFSGYNEQFF. The CDR3 DNA reads TGTGCCATCTTTTTTAGCGGGTACAATGAGCAGTTCTTC.

This chain joins TRBV27 and TRBJ2-2; 9 bases align to TRBD1. Germline V gives CDR1 MNHEY, CDR2 SMNVEV (reference sequence). V was clipped by 3 bases and J by 6 bases; unmatched bases: 8. This CDR3 has 16 residues. The DNA of the CDR3 is TGTGCCAGCAGTTTCGGGACAGGGTCTAGTCCCGGGGAGCTGTTTTTT. As protein: CASSFGTGSSPGELFF.

The V call is TRBV2, the J call TRBJ2-1; 12 bases line up with TRBD2. V was pared by 8 bases and J by 9 bases, with 11 bases of the junction left unmatched. Germline V gene sequence: CDR1 SNHLY, CDR2 FYNNEI. CDR3 length: 15 amino acids. Here the CDR3 DNA reads TGTGCCAGCCTCCCCGGACTAGCGGGATGGGGTGAGCAGTTCTTC. Protein sequence: CASLPGLAGWGEQFF.

The chain couples TRBV6-1 to TRBJ2-7; 8 nucleotides match TRBD1. Germline values: CDR1 MNHNS, CDR2 SASEGT. The CDR3 runs 14 residues. Trimming took 2 bases from V and 6 from J; bases not matched to a gene: 6. This chain's CDR3 is CASSEFTGGSEQYF. DNA of the CDR3: TGTGCCAGCAGTGAATTCACAGGGGGGAGCGAGCAGTACTTC.

The chain recombines TRBV12-3 or TRBV12-4 with TRBJ1-1; D possibly corresponds to TRBD1 (5 bases). The CDR3 covers 13 residues. Trimming stripped 6 bases from V and 6 bases from J, with 14 bases between. Here the CDR3 DNA reads TGTGCCAGCAGGGTACAGGACTCGGCTGAAGCTTTCTTT. It encodes CASRVQDSAEAFF.